This TCR beta chain comes out of a study of control samples from healthy donors and cancer patients (dated by TCRdb to 2019 to 2021). Libraries came from the immunoSEQ multiplex PCR assay. Here the immuneACCESS table is served through TCRdb, limited to in-frame sequences with V and J called. Missing clones are a known gap in these copies; in checked studies unresolved V genes cover under half, and the rest lacks a known reason. This sample gives roughly 41,000 clones in total; less than 95% of them show up just once. The top ten clonotypes cover roughly 25% of the sample. From cysteine to phenylalanine, the CDR3 is 14 amino acids long. Here the CDR3 DNA is all that survives: 42 bases in frame from base 1. According to the germline V gene (reference sequence), CDR1 reads SEHNR and CDR2 reads FQNEAQ. Cut back by 2 bases and 1 base, the V and J ends lie 8 bases apart. With regard to this clone: No cognate antigen has been identified for it. Base qualities are not at hand, and no much larger clone is one base apart.

Sequenced material: blood. This receptor chain uses TRBV7-9 and TRBJ1-1, with an unclear D gene assignment. This sequence originates from a man aged 55-75 years in good health. The DNA is as follows: TGTGCCAGCAGCTTAACGCCAGGGAACACTGAAGCTTTCTTT. The resulting protein is CASSLTPGNTEAFF.